This entry concerns a single T cell receptor (beta chain). Its antigen is not yet known. No base qualities exist here, and no much larger clone lies one base off it. The collaborating institutions used their own protocols to collect whole blood in K2EDTA tubes. For TCRbeta analysis, collaborator samples were shipped as frozen whole blood, as isolated PBMCs, or as DNA extracted from either sample type. The immunoSEQ Assay, a bias-controlled multiplex PCR, was used to amplify TCRbeta CDR3 regions from genomic DNA. The authors' pipeline ran thus. The number of nucleated cells in each sample was estimated by amplification of reference gene primers within the assay. To quantify the absolute abundance of each unique TCRbeta CDR3 rearrangement, sequence reads were collapsed and filtered. For each sample, productive Simpson clonality was calculated as the square root of Simpson's diversity index over productive rearrangements. The immuneACCESS repertoire file appears here via TCRdb, limited to in-frame rearrangements. These files lack a portion of the clones; in checked studies, under half of the deficit traces to unresolved V genes, and the cause of the others is not known. The V and J calls and the clone size are those of that table, but D and trimming were determined from the DNA. For this sample there are 110,000 or so clones; roughly 79% appear just once. The biggest ten clones account for around 10% of the sample.

The sample is drawn from a study of blood T cell repertoires in COVID-19 (dated by TCRdb to 2019 to 2021). In terms of the full investigation: Samples from collaborators originated in the United States, Italy and Spain and spanned both the acute and convalescent phases of COVID-19. The dataset comprised deeply sampled blood TCRbeta repertoires from subjects exposed to, actively infected with, or recovered from COVID-19. A freely available public database, intended as a resource for researchers studying the immune response to SARS-CoV-2, is where the repertoires were released. Samples were obtained from the ongoing ImmuneRACE study (first 160 participants) and from approximately 1,200 subjects provided by 6 global collaborators. The prospective study material was composed of cDNA or gDNA derived from T cells, B-cell-depleted T cells, or PBMCs. HLA class I and class II types, where available, came from metadata supplied by the sample provider rather than from assay-based typing. Sample metadata almost always included a de-identified subject ID, COVID-19 status, age in years and sex.

The full study reports these points: The amount of clinical and demographic metadata varied by source and participant and was provided uncurated.

V loses 8 bases of germline sequence and J loses 10 bases, and the interval between the two ends is 18 bases. CDR1 SEHNR and CDR2 FQNEAQ are derived from the germline V gene (reference sequence). The CDR3 has 13 amino acids, counting the end cysteine and phenylalanine. The read is trimmed to its CDR3 DNA, 39 bases read in frame from base 1. The origin of this receptor is a woman aged 70-85 years with acute or convalescent COVID-19. In this chain, TRBV7-9 is recombined with TRBJ2-1, with TRBD2 tentatively as D gene (5 bases match). The sequencing sample was made of peripheral blood. The bases are TGTGCCAGCGGAACCTCGGGGTCGGGGGAGCAGTTCTTC. Protein translation: CASGTSGSGEQFF.